These 16 T cell receptor beta chains originate from one sample sequenced in a study of PD-1 blockade in classical Hodgkin lymphoma. Autologous stem cell transplantation was followed by relapse in every patient, and brentuximab vedotin exposure varied. TCRdb keeps only in-frame clones here, not all; method: immunoSEQ multiplex PCR. This table has more than 90,000 clones, roughly 81% appearing once. The sample consisted of peripheral blood mononuclear cells (PBMCs), taken before the second cycle of nivolumab. Receptor source: a human donor with classical Hodgkin lymphoma.

V and J are TRBV10-3 and TRBJ2-3; D gene ambiguous. Germline-derived CDR1 and CDR2 are ENHRY and SYGVKD. V lost 7 bases and J 0 bases, leaving 5 bases between the germline ends. This CDR3 comprises 12 residues. The CDR3 protein is CAITGSTDTQYF. CDR3 nucleotides: TGTGCCATCACTGGGAGCACAGATACGCAGTATTTT.

The genes are TRBV7-2 and TRBJ2-7; D ambiguous. CDR1 and CDR2 (germline): SGHTA, FQGNSA. Trimming cost V 2 bases and J 7 bases, with 9 bases left between them. This CDR3 is 12 amino acids long. CDR3 loop: CASSLLLREQYF. Written as DNA, the CDR3 is TGTGCCAGCAGCTTACTTCTTAGGGAGCAGTACTTC.

Remarks on this clone: Additional DNA sequences in this sample encode the identical CDR3. The chain employs TRBV18 and TRBJ1-5; D might be TRBD1 (6 bases). The germline CDR1 and CDR2 sequences are KGHSH and LQKENI. The germline V and J ends were trimmed by 6 bases and 4 bases, with 13 bases remaining between them. This CDR3 comprises 14 residues. The CDR3: CASSPTGRNQPQHF. The CDR3 region has the DNA TGTGCCAGCTCGCCGACAGGTCGGAATCAGCCCCAGCATTTT. The variable domain in full, completed from reference TRBV18 and TRBJ1-5, reads NAGVMQNPRHLVRRRGQEARLRCSPMKGHSHVYWYRQLPEEGLKFMVYLQKENIIDESGMPKERFSAEFPKEGPSILRIQQVVRGDSAAYFCASSPTGRNQPQHFGDGTRLSIL.

The chain has TRBV6-1 and TRBJ1-5, with a possible D match to TRBD1 (6 bases). The CDR3 runs 17 residues. V lost 4 bases and J 2 bases, leaving 18 bases between the germline ends. Looked up from germline, CDR1 is MNHNS and CDR2 is SASEGT. CDR3 sequence: CASSGGAGPGGNQPQHF. The CDR3 nucleotides read TGTGCCAGCAGTGGGGGGGCGGGGCCCGGTGGCAATCAGCCCCAGCATTTT.

V gene TRBV29-1 combines with J gene TRBJ2-1, with D unclear. This CDR3 region has 15 residues. In germline, CDR1 is SQVTM, CDR2 ANQGSEA. Trimming removed 4 bases at V and 4 bases at J, with 17 bases between. CDR3 sequence reads: CSVGASRHGYNEQFF. The CDR3 coding sequence is TGCAGCGTTGGGGCATCTCGCCACGGGTACAATGAGCAGTTCTTC.

J is TRBJ2-3 and V is TRBV6-6; TRBD1 agrees at 8 bases. Trimming cost V 7 bases and J 6 bases; bases outside gene matches: 3. The CDR3 extends over 12 amino acids. Germline assignment: CDR1 MNHNY and CDR2 SVGAGI (reference sequence). As DNA, the CDR3 is TGTGCCAGCACCTCAGGGGGCGATACGCAGTATTTT. This encodes CASTSGGDTQYF.

J is TRBJ2-3 and V is TRBV10-3; the D gene is possibly TRBD2 (7 bases). The CDR3 sequence is 14 residues long. The V gene's germline CDR1 is ENHRY and CDR2 SYGVKD. The ends were cut back, 8 bases at V and 4 bases at J, with 16 bases in the middle. The CDR3 spells CAIGGGGSPDTQYF. DNA for the CDR3: TGTGCCATCGGGGGCGGCGGGAGCCCAGATACGCAGTATTTT.

This clone was seen more than once but under ten times. The chain is built from TRBV5-6 and TRBJ2-2, with D possibly TRBD1 on 5 matching bases. This CDR3 contains 15 residues. CDR1 SGHDT and CDR2 YYEEEE come from the germline V gene. V was shortened by 0 bases and J by 5 bases, with 11 bases between the two germline ends. This CDR3 reads CASSLDPGKTGELFF. The DNA for the CDR3 is TGTGCCAGCAGCTTGGATCCAGGGAAGACCGGGGAGCTGTTTTTT.

V usage is TRBV6-6 and J usage is TRBJ1-2; possibly TRBD1 for D (5 bases). Germline values: CDR1 MNHNY, CDR2 SVGAGI (reference sequence). This CDR3 has 16 residues. Trimming shortened V by 7 bases and J by 0 bases, and 18 bases separated the two germline ends. CDR3: CASTSWGRGANYGYTF. The CDR3 nucleotides are TGTGCCAGCACCTCCTGGGGACGGGGAGCTAACTATGGCTACACCTTC.

The rearrangement joins TRBV7-8 to TRBJ2-7; D remains unclear. The germline gives CDR1 SGHVS, CDR2 FQNEAQ. V shed 1 base and J shed 3 bases, with 7 bases lying between them. The length of the CDR3 is 13 residues. The chain's CDR3 is CASSLVLGYEQYF. In nucleotides, the CDR3 is TGTGCCAGCAGCTTAGTTCTCGGCTACGAGCAGTACTTC.

This sequence joins TRBV11-2 and TRBJ2-1, with 10 nucleotides matching TRBD2. Germline trimming cut 5 bases from V and 0 bases from J; bases unmatched to any gene: 7. Germline CDR1 is SGHAT and CDR2 is FQNNGV. The CDR3 runs to 17 residues. CDR3 DNA sequence: TGTGCCAGCAGCCCCGGACTAGCGGCTAGCTCCTACAATGAGCAGTTCTTC. It yields the protein CASSPGLAASSYNEQFF. Filled out from reference TRBV11-2 and TRBJ2-1, the complete variable domain reads EAGVAQSPRYKIIEKRQSVAFWCNPISGHATLYWYQQILGQGPKLLIQFQNNGVVDDSQLPKDRFSAERLKGVDSTLKIQPAKLEDSAVYLCASSPGLAASSYNEQFFGPGTRLTVL.

For the CDR3, the DNA is TGTGCCAGCAGCCGTATAGAAGGAGAAAAACTGTTTTTT. This encodes CASSRIEGEKLFF. This rearrangement joins TRBV7-6 to TRBJ1-4; no reliable D call. Germline CDR1 SGHVS, CDR2 FNYEAQ. The CDR3 totals 13 residues. Trimming left V 5 bases short and J 8 bases short, with 12 bases between.

The chain employs TRBV19 and TRBJ1-1; 8 bases match TRBD1. J gave up 3 bases and V 6 bases, and 6 bases lay outside the gene matches. This CDR3 has 14 residues. Germline V gene lookup returns CDR1 LNHDA and CDR2 SQIVND (reference sequence). In DNA, the CDR3 is TGTGCCAGTAGCGCCAGGGGGCTAGACACTGAAGCTTTCTTT. Translating it yields CASSARGLDTEAFF.

V is TRBV7-6 and J is TRBJ2-3; TRBD1 is a possible D gene (6 bases). Deletions cut 0 bases from V and 7 bases from J, with 8 bases between. The CDR3 is 13 amino acids. CDR1 and CDR2 (germline): SGHVS, FNYEAQ. The CDR3 sequence is CASSLAQGNTQYF. The DNA of the CDR3 is TGTGCCAGCAGCTTAGCGCAGGGGAATACGCAGTATTTT.

A few counts support this clone. The chain joins TRBV4-2 to TRBJ2-1; 12 bases align to TRBD2. V gave up 4 bases and J gave up 4 bases; unmatched junction bases: 5. The CDR3 is 16 residues long. Germline V CDR1 and CDR2: LGHNA, YNFKEQ. The CDR3, as DNA: TGTGCCAGCAGCCCCTCGACTAGCGGGAGTTACAATGAGCAGTTCTTC. This encodes CASSPSTSGSYNEQFF.

The chain combines TRBV19 with TRBJ2-5; TRBD2 is a possible D gene (5 bases). Germline CDR1 LNHDA, CDR2 SQIVND (reference sequence). CDR3 length equals 16 residues. V lost 5 bases and J lost 2, with 18 bases in between. The CDR3 nucleotides read TGTGCCAGTAGTCTCCTCCCGGGAAGAAAGCAAGAGACCCAGTACTTC. Translation: CASSLLPGRKQETQYF.